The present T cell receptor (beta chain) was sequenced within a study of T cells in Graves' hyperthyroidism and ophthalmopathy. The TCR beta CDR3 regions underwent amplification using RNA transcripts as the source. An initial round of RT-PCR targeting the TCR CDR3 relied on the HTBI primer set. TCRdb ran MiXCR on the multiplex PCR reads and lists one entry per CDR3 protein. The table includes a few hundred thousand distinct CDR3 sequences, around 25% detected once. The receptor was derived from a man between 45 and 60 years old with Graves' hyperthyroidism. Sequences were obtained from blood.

CDR3 bases: TGTGCCAGCAGTTTAGATGGAGGGGGGATTGGCAATGGCTACACCTTC. Translation gives CASSLDGGGIGNGYTF. This rearrangement joins TRBV28 to TRBJ1-2; D possibly corresponds to TRBD1 (6 bases). V shed 2 bases and J shed 6 bases, with 19 bases lying between them. Germline V gene data show CDR1 as MDHEN and CDR2 as SYDVKM. The CDR3 covers 16 residues.